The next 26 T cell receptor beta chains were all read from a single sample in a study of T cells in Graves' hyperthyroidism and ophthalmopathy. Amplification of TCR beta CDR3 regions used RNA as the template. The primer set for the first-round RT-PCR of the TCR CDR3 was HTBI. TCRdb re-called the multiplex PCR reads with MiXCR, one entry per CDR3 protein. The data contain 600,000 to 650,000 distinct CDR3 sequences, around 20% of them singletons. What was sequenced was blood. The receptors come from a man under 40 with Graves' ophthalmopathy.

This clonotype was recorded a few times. The CDR3 protein is CSARDVVTREDTQYF. CDR3 nucleotides: TGCAGTGCTAGAGATGTCGTCACCAGGGAAGATACGCAGTATTTT. This rearrangement joins TRBV20-1 to TRBJ2-3; a weak D match, TRBD1 (5 bases). The CDR3 totals 15 residues. V was clipped by 0 bases and J by 5 bases, with 15 bases between them. From germline, CDR1 is DFQATT and CDR2 SNEGSKA (reference sequence).

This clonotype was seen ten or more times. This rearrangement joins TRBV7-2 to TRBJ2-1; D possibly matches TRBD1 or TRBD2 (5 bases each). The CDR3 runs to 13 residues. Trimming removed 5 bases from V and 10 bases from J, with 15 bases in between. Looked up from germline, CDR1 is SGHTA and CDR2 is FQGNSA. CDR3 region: CASSRGTPREQFF. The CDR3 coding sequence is TGTGCCAGCAGCCGAGGGACCCCCAGGGAGCAGTTCTTC.

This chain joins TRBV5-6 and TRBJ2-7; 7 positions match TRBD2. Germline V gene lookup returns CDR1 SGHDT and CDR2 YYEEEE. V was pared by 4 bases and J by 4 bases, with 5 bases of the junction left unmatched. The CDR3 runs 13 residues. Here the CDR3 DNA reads TGTGCCAGCAGCAGGCTAGCGGTGTACGAGCAGTACTTC. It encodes CASSRLAVYEQYF.

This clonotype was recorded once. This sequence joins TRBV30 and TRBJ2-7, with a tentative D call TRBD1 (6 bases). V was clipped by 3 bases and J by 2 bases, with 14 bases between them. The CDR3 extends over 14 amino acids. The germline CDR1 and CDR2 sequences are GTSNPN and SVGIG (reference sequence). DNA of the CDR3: TGTGCCTGGAGCCCTAGACAGGCGGCCTACGAGCAGTACTTC. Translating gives CAWSPRQAAYEQYF.

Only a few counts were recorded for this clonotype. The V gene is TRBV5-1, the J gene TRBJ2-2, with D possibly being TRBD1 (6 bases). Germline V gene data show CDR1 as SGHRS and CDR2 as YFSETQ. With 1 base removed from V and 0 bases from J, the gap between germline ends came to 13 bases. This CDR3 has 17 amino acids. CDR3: CASSLRTTGSNTGELFF. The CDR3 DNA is TGCGCCAGCAGCTTGAGGACCACAGGGTCGAACACCGGGGAGCTGTTTTTT.

For the CDR3, the DNA is TGTGCCAGCAGCTGGACAGGGGGCTATGGCTACACCTTC. This gives the protein CASSWTGGYGYTF. The chain is built from TRBV11-2 and TRBJ1-2, with 10 bases fitting TRBD1. There are 13 residues in the CDR3. Germline V gene data show CDR1 as SGHAT and CDR2 as FQNNGV. Trimming cost V 4 bases and J 4 bases; bases outside gene matches: 0.

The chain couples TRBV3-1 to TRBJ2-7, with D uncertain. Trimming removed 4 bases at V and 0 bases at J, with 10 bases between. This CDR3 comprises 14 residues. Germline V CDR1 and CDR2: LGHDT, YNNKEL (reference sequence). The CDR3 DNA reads TGTGCCAGCAGCCCCACCGGGTTCTCCTACGAGCAGTACTTC. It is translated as CASSPTGFSYEQYF.

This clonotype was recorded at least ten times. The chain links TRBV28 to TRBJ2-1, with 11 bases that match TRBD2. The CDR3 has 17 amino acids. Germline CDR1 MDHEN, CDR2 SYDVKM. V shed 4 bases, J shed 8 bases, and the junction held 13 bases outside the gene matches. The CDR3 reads CASSSEGLAGGVHEQFF. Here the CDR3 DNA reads TGTGCCAGCAGTTCCGAAGGACTAGCGGGCGGGGTCCATGAGCAGTTCTTC.

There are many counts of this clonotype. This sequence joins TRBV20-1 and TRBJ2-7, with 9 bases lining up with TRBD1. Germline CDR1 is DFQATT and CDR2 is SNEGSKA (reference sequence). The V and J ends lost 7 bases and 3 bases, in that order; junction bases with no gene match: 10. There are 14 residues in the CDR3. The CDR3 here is CSVTPRDRVYEQYF. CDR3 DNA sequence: TGCAGTGTCACACCCCGGGACAGGGTCTACGAGCAGTACTTC.

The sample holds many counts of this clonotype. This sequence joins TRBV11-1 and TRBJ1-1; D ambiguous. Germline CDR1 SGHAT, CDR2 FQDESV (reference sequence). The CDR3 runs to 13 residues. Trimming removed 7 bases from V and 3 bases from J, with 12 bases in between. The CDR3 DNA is TGTGCCAGCACCCTACACCTGGACACTGAAGCTTTCTTT. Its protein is CASTLHLDTEAFF.

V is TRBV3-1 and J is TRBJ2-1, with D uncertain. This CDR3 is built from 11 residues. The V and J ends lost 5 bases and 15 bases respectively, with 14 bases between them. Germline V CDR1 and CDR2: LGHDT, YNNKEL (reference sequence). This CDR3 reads CASSYSESWFF. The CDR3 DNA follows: TGTGCCAGCAGCTACTCGGAGTCCTGGTTCTTC.

The CDR3 region has the DNA TGTGCCATCAGGGAGGCGGGGGCTAGCAATCAGCCCCAGCATTTT. As protein: CAIREAGASNQPQHF. The chain is built from TRBV10-3 and TRBJ1-5; weak D call: TRBD1 (6 bases). Trimming took off 6 bases at V and 0 bases at J, with 12 bases between the two ends. This CDR3 has 15 amino acids. Germline-derived CDR1 and CDR2 are ENHRY and SYGVKD.

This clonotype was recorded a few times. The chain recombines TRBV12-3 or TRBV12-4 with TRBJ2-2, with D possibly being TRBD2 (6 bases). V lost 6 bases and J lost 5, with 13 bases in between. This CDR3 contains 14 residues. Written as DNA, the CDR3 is TGTGCCAGCAGCCGGGAGCTCGGGACCGGGGAGCTGTTTTTT. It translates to CASSRELGTGELFF.

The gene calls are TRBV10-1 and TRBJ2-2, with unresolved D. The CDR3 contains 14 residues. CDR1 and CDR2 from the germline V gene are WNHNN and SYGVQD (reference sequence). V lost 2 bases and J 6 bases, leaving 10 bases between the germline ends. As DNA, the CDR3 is TGCGCCAGCAGTGAGGGGTTTGGGGCCGGGGAGCTGTTTTTT. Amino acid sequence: CASSEGFGAGELFF.

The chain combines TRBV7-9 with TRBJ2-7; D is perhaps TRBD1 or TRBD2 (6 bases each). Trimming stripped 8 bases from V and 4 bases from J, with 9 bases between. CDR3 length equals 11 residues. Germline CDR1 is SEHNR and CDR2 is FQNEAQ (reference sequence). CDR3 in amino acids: CASGGQYEQYF. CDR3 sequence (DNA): TGTGCCAGCGGGGGGCAGTACGAGCAGTACTTC.

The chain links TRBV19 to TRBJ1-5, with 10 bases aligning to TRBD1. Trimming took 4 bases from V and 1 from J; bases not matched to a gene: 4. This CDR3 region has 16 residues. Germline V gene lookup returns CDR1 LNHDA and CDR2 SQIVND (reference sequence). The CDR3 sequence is CASSKSGQGSNQPQHF. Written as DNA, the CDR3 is TGTGCCAGTAGTAAATCGGGACAGGGGAGCAATCAGCCCCAGCATTTT.

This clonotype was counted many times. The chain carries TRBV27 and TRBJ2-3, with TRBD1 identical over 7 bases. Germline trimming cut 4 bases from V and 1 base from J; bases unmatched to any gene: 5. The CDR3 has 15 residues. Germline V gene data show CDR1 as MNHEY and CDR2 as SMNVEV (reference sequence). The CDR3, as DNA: TGTGCCAGCAGTTCCACAGGGGCCGGCACAGATACGCAGTATTTT. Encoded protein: CASSSTGAGTDTQYF.

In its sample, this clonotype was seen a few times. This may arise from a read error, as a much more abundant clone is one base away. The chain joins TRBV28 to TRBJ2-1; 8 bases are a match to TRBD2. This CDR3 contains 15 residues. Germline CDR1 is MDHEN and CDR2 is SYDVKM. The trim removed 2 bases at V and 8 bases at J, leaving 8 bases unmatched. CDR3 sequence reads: CASSLAGGFYDEQFF. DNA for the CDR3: TGTGCCAGCAGTTTAGCGGGAGGTTTTTACGATGAGCAGTTCTTC.

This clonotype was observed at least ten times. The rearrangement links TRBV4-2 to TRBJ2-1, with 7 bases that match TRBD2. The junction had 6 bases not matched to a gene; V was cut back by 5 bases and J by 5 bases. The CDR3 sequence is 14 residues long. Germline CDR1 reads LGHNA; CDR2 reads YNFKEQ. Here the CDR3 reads CASSNRDYDNEQFF. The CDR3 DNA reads TGTGCCAGCAGCAACCGGGACTACGACAATGAGCAGTTCTTC.

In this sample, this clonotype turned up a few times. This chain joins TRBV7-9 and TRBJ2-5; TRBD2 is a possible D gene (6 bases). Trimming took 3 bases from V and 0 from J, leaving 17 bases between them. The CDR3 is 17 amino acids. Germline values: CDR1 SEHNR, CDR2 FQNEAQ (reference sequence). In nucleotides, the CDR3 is TGTGCCAGCAGCTTGATGAGACTAGACCAGTACCAAGAGACCCAGTACTTC. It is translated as CASSLMRLDQYQETQYF.

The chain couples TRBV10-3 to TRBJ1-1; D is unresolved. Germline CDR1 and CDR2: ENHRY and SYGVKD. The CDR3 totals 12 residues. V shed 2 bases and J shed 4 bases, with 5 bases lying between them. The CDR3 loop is CAISERTTEAFF. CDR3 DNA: TGTGCCATCAGTGAGCGAACCACTGAAGCTTTCTTT.

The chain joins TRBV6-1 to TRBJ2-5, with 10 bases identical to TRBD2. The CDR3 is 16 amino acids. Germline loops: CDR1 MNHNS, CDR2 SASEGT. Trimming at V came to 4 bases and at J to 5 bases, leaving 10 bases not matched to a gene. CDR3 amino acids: CASSATSGKGKETQYF. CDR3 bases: TGTGCCAGCAGTGCTACTAGCGGGAAGGGCAAGGAGACCCAGTACTTC.

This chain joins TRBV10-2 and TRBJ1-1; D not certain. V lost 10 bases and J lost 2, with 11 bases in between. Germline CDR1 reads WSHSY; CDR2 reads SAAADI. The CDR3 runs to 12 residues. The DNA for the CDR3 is TGCGCCACCAGACACCAAAACACTGAAGCTTTCTTT. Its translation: CATRHQNTEAFF.

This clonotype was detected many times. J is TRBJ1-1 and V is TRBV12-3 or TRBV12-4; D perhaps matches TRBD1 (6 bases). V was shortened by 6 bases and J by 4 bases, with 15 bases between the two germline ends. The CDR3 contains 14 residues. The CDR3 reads CASRLKGGGTEAFF. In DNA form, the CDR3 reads TGTGCCAGCAGGCTCAAGGGGGGCGGCACTGAAGCTTTCTTT.

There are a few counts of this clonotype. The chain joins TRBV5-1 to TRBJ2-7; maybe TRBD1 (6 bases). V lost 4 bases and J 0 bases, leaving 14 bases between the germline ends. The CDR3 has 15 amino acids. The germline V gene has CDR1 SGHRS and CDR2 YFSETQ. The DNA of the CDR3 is TGCGCCAGCAGCATGGACAGCTACCTCTCCTACGAGCAGTACTTC. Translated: CASSMDSYLSYEQYF.

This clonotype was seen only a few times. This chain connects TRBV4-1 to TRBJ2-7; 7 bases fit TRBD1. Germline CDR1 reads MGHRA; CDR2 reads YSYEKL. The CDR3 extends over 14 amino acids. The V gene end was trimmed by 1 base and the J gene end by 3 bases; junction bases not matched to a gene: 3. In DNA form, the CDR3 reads TGCGCCAGCAGCCAAGTGGGACAGCTCTACGAGCAGTACTTC. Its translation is CASSQVGQLYEQYF.